A selection of T cell receptor beta chains follows, all from one sample in a study of T-cell reconstitution after alpha-beta-depleted transplantation in children. Each CDR3 protein gets one entry after TCRdb re-called the PCR reads with MiXCR. The sample consists of 250,000 or so distinct CDR3 sequences, 20% to 30% of them appearing once. The starting material was PBMCs, mostly from graft donor cells, obtained 360 days after TCRalphabeta/CD19-depleted stem cell transplant. These receptors were obtained from a female patient aged 2 to 10 who had a stem cell transplant for congenital amegakaryocytic thrombocytopenia, so the T cells may come from the graft donor. Both conserved end residues are part of each CDR3. D genes are given only for firm matches. Where a row states a size, it is once, few, many or the class of an expanded clone; other rows omit it.

clone size,V gene,J gene,D gene,CDR3 protein,CDR3 DNA
few,TRBV30,TRBJ1-3,-,CAWRHASGNTIYF,TGTGCCTGGCGACACGCCTCTGGAAACACCATATATTTT
few,TRBV12-3/TRBV12-4,TRBJ1-1,-,CASSTGRRINTEAFF,TGTGCCAGCAGTACGGGACGGAGGATAAACACTGAAGCTTTCTTT
few,TRBV5-1,TRBJ1-6,-,CASRESGNSPLHF,TGCGCCAGCAGGGAAAGCGGTAATTCACCCCTCCACTTT
-,TRBV7-2,TRBJ2-3,TRBD2,CASSSGLATDTQYF,TGTGCCAGCAGCTCCGGACTAGCGACAGATACGCAGTATTTT
few,TRBV5-1,TRBJ2-1,TRBD2,CASSLGAGVSNEQFF,TGCGCCAGCAGCTTGGGAGCGGGAGTTTCCAATGAGCAGTTCTTC
-,TRBV30,TRBJ2-7,-,CAWDPGKVRDLTREQYF,TGTGCCTGGGACCCTGGGAAGGTGCGGGATCTTACTCGCGAGCAGTACTTC
few,TRBV24-1,TRBJ2-1,TRBD1,CATSGLRGYNEQFF,TGTGCCACCAGTGGCCTCAGGGGGTACAATGAGCAGTTCTTC
many,TRBV14,TRBJ2-1,-,CASSQAAARAFHF,TGTGCCAGCAGCCAAGCAGCTGCCCGAGCGTTCCACTTC
many,TRBV28,TRBJ2-2,-,CASSLAPGVLGELFF,TGTGCCAGCAGTTTAGCGCCAGGGGTGCTCGGGGAGCTGTTTTTT
-,TRBV4-3,TRBJ2-1,-,CASSQGAYAEQFF,TGCGCCAGCAGCCAAGGTGCCTACGCGGAGCAGTTCTTC
few,TRBV5-1,TRBJ2-7,TRBD1,CASSRDRGRYEQYF,TGCGCCAGCAGCCGGGACAGGGGGAGGTACGAGCAGTACTTC
few,TRBV5-1,TRBJ2-7,-,CASSLNGYSYEQYF,TGCGCCAGCAGCTTGAACGGATACTCCTACGAGCAGTACTTC
-,TRBV20-1,TRBJ1-1,-,CSFQDTEAFF,TGCAGTTTCCAGGACACTGAAGCTTTCTTT
-,TRBV7-6,TRBJ2-7,-,CASSLVIGSGYEQYF,TGTGCCAGCAGCTTAGTTATCGGGAGTGGGTACGAGCAGTACTTC
many,TRBV29-1,TRBJ2-3,TRBD2,CSVDTPETVLSGRRTDTQYF,TGCAGCGTTGATACGCCGGAAACCGTTCTGAGCGGGAGGAGGACAGATACGCAGTATTTT
-,TRBV6-1,TRBJ2-3,-,CASSPGVGTDTQYF,TGTGCCAGCAGTCCAGGGGTCGGCACAGATACGCAGTATTTT
few,TRBV29-1,TRBJ1-1,-,CSVEDRGEGTEAFF,TGCAGCGTTGAAGATCGGGGCGAGGGCACTGAAGCTTTCTTT
many,TRBV28,TRBJ1-1,-,CASSPPTRTGKAFF,TGTGCCAGCAGTCCCCCAACCAGGACGGGGAAAGCTTTCTTT
-,TRBV20-1,TRBJ2-3,TRBD1,CSATAADRVQDTQYF,TGCAGTGCAACAGCGGCAGACAGGGTGCAAGATACGCAGTATTTT
few,TRBV12-3/TRBV12-4,TRBJ2-2,-,CASSPRGSYTGELFF,TGTGCCAGCAGCCCGAGAGGATCCTACACCGGGGAGCTGTTTTTT
few,TRBV5-1,TRBJ2-7,TRBD2,CASSLWLAGYEQYF,TGCGCCAGCAGCTTGTGGCTAGCGGGTTACGAGCAGTACTTC
many,TRBV4-1,TRBJ2-3,TRBD2,CASSFKTSTSTDTQYF,TGCGCCAGCAGCTTTAAGACTAGCACTAGCACAGATACGCAGTATTTT
-,TRBV7-2,TRBJ2-2,-,CASSHGRITGELFF,TGTGCCAGCAGTCACGGGCGGATCACCGGGGAGCTGTTTTTT
-,TRBV12-3/TRBV12-4,TRBJ2-1,-,CASSFSGPGDEQFF,TGTGCCAGCAGTTTCTCGGGCCCTGGCGATGAGCAGTTCTTC
many,TRBV7-9,TRBJ1-1,-,CASSSGAKGHTEAFF,TGTGCCAGCAGCTCCGGGGCGAAGGGGCACACTGAAGCTTTCTTT
few,TRBV7-3,TRBJ2-3,-,CASSPVSSDTQYF,TGTGCCAGCAGCCCCGTGTCTAGCGATACGCAGTATTTT
few,TRBV12-3/TRBV12-4,TRBJ2-1,-,CASSLLSQGNNEQFF,TGTGCCAGCAGTTTGTTATCCCAGGGAAACAATGAGCAGTTCTTC
few,TRBV18,TRBJ2-1,-,CASSPNGQTNNEQFF,TGTGCCAGCTCACCAAACGGACAGACCAACAATGAGCAGTTCTTC
many,TRBV2,TRBJ2-1,-,CASSEESYNEQFF,TGTGCCAGCAGTGAGGAGTCCTACAATGAGCAGTTCTTC